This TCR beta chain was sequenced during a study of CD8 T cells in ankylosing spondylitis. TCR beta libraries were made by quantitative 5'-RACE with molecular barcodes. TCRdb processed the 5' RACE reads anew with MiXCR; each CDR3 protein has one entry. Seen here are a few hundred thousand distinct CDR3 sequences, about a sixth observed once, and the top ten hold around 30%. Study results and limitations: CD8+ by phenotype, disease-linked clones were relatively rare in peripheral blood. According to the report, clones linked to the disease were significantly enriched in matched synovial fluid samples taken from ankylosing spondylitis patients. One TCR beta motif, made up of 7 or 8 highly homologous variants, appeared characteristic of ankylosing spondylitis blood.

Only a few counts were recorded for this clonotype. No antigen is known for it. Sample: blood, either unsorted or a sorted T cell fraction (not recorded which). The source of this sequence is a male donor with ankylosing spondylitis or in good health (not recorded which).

CDR3 loop: CASSLKSGAGETQYF. The CDR3 DNA is TGTGCCAGCAGCTTGAAGTCAGGGGCCGGTGAGACCCAGTACTTC. V usage is TRBV5-6 and J usage is TRBJ2-5; TRBD1 is a possible D gene (6 bases). Trimming stripped 1 base from V and 5 bases from J, with 15 bases between. Germline V gene data show CDR1 as SGHDT and CDR2 as YYEEEE. The CDR3 has 15 residues.